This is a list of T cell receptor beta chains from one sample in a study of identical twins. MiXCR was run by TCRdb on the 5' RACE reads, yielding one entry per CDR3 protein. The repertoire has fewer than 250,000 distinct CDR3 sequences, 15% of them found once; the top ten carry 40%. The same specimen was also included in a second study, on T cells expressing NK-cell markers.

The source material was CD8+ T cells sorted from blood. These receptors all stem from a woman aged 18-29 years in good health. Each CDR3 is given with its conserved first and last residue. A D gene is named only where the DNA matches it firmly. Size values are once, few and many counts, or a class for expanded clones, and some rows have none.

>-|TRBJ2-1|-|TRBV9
CASTADLSYNEQFF
TGTGCCAGCACGGCGGACCTCTCCTACAATGAGCAGTTCTTC
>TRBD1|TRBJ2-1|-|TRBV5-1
CASSFRDRNNEQFF
TGCGCCAGCAGCTTCCGGGACAGAAACAATGAGCAGTTCTTC
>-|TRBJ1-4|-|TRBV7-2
CASSSIAGSEKLFF
TGTGCCAGCAGCTCAATCGCGGGGTCTGAAAAACTGTTTTTT
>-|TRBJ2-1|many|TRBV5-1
CASSRPLEGAGSYNEQFF
TGCGCCAGCAGCCGGCCATTGGAGGGAGCCGGCTCCTACAATGAGCAGTTCTTC
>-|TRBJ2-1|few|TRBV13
CASSLATGHSKNNEQFF
TGTGCCAGCAGCTTAGCAACGGGACACTCGAAGAACAATGAGCAGTTCTTC
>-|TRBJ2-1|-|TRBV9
CASSVAPHNEQFF
TGTGCCAGCAGCGTTGCACCCCACAATGAGCAGTTCTTC
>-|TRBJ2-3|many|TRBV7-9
CASSLYGRSTDTQYF
TGTGCCAGCAGCTTATATGGGAGAAGCACAGATACGCAGTATTTT
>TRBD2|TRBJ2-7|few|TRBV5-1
CASSPTASGKKQYF
TGCGCCAGCAGCCCGACGGCAAGCGGGAAAAAGCAGTACTTC
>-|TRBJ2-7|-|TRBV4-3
CASSQDQGPNYEQYF
TGCGCCAGCAGCCAAGATCAGGGACCAAACTACGAGCAGTACTTC
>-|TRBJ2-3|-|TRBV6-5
CASSIGTDTQYF
TGTGCCAGCAGTATTGGCACAGATACGCAGTATTTT
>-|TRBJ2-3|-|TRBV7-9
CASSSSGTYTDTQYF
TGTGCCAGCAGCTCGTCCGGGACTTACACAGATACGCAGTATTTT
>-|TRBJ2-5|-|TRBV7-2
CASSLDSARFVTQYF
TGTGCCAGCAGCTTAGATTCGGCCCGGTTCGTGACCCAGTACTTC
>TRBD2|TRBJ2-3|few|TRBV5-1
CASSSVGGRDTQYF
TGCGCCAGCAGCTCTGTCGGGGGGAGAGATACGCAGTATTTT
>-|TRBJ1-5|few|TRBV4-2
CASSQDKRREAQPQHF
TGTGCCAGCAGCCAAGATAAGAGACGGGAGGCTCAGCCCCAGCATTTT
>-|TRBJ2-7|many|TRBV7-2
CASSLTAEQYF
TGTGCCAGCAGCTTAACGGCCGAGCAGTACTTC
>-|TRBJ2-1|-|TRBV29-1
CSVANPQKDNEQFF
TGCAGCGTTGCTAATCCGCAAAAGGACAATGAGCAGTTCTTC
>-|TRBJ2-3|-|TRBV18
CASSPEVAVNTDTQYF
TGTGCCAGCTCACCAGAGGTAGCGGTAAACACAGATACGCAGTATTTT
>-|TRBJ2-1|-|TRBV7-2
CASSLEGDSYNEQFF
TGTGCCAGCAGCTTAGAGGGAGACTCCTACAATGAGCAGTTCTTC
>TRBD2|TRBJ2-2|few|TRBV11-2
CASSPWTSGVLTGELFF
TGTGCCAGCAGCCCTTGGACTAGCGGGGTCTTAACCGGGGAGCTGTTTTTT
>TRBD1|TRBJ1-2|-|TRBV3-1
CASSGPGQKDYGYTF
TGTGCCAGCAGCGGCCCGGGACAGAAGGACTATGGCTACACCTTC
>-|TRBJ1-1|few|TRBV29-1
CSVATVMRGAEAFF
TGCAGCGTCGCTACGGTGATGAGGGGCGCTGAAGCTTTCTTT
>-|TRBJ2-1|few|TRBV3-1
CASSQDLGAVSYNEQFF
TGTGCCAGCAGCCAAGATCTTGGCGCGGTCTCCTACAATGAGCAGTTCTTC
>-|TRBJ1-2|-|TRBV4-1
CASSFRDRPMSGYTF
TGCGCCAGCAGCTTCCGGGACCGCCCTATGAGCGGCTACACCTTC
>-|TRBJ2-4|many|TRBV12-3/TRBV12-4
CASTKGGGTVFLRRNIQYF
TGTGCCAGCACCAAGGGGGGTGGGACAGTTTTCCTCCGGCGAAACATTCAGTACTTC
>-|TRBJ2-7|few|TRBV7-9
CASSLARPEQYF
TGTGCCAGCAGCCTCGCACGGCCGGAGCAGTACTTC
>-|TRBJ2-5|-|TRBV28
CASSPTGRETQYF
TGTGCCAGCAGTCCGACCGGTAGGGAGACCCAGTACTTC
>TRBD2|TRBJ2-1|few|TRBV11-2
CASTSGRGYEQFF
TGTGCCAGCACGAGCGGGAGAGGTTATGAGCAGTTCTTC
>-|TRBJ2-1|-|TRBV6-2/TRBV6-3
CASRHGANAYNEQFF
TGTGCCAGCAGGCACGGTGCTAACGCTTACAATGAGCAGTTCTTC
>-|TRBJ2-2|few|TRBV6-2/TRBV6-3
CASSYYQPGYYTGELFF
TGTGCCAGCAGTTACTACCAACCGGGGTACTACACCGGGGAGCTGTTTTTT